The rows below give T cell receptor beta chains drawn from one sample of a study of blood T cell repertoires in COVID-19. This table comes from immunoSEQ multiplex PCR, and its TCRdb copy is limited to in-frame clones, with some not included. The top ten clones hold around 4.1% of a sample with about 260,000 clones, about 81% of them seen once. Material for sequencing was PBMCs or T cells enriched from blood (not recorded which). The receptor set was obtained from a man aged 25-40 years with acute COVID-19. Both conserved end residues are part of each CDR3. The order of the fields is CDR3 protein, V gene, J gene.

cdr3_aa: CATSKLAGGPEDTQYF
v_call: TRBV15
j_call: TRBJ2-3

cdr3_aa: CASRTLVIGELFF
v_call: TRBV27
j_call: TRBJ2-2

cdr3_aa: CASSQEIGRAAYNEQFF
v_call: TRBV4-3
j_call: TRBJ2-1

cdr3_aa: CASSPTTGTGTEAFF
v_call: TRBV7-9
j_call: TRBJ1-1

cdr3_aa: CASSFGQGRSPLHF
v_call: TRBV7-9
j_call: TRBJ1-6

cdr3_aa: CATSDHTGPPNNEQFF
v_call: TRBV24-1
j_call: TRBJ2-1

cdr3_aa: CASSLEEGGQGLSGANVLTF
v_call: TRBV28
j_call: TRBJ2-6

cdr3_aa: CASGFEKLFF
v_call: TRBV28
j_call: TRBJ1-4

cdr3_aa: CASFRAPGADTQYF
v_call: TRBV6-5
j_call: TRBJ2-3

cdr3_aa: CASSLNLGQGHGYTF
v_call: TRBV5-5
j_call: TRBJ1-2

cdr3_aa: CASLLSGRAGELFF
v_call: TRBV28
j_call: TRBJ2-2

cdr3_aa: CASSPLVVSGEKLFF
v_call: TRBV7-2
j_call: TRBJ1-4

cdr3_aa: CASSVLRGSSYNEQFF
v_call: TRBV9
j_call: TRBJ2-1

cdr3_aa: CASSPRGGSGGDITDTQYF
v_call: TRBV3-1/TRBV3-2
j_call: TRBJ2-3

cdr3_aa: CASSFGEKTQYF
v_call: TRBV7-8
j_call: TRBJ2-5

cdr3_aa: CASSQEDYPDTQYF
v_call: TRBV4-2
j_call: TRBJ2-3

cdr3_aa: CSSGTSGGAVTGELFF
v_call: TRBV29-1
j_call: TRBJ2-2

cdr3_aa: CASSPPGQLGTEAFF
v_call: TRBV18
j_call: TRBJ1-1

cdr3_aa: CASSLGPRRNTGELFF
v_call: TRBV7-2
j_call: TRBJ2-2

cdr3_aa: CASSSNTGYNEQFF
v_call: TRBV18
j_call: TRBJ2-1

cdr3_aa: CASSGGSTDTQYF
v_call: TRBV5-4
j_call: TRBJ2-3

cdr3_aa: CASSLYTGGTEAFF
v_call: TRBV19
j_call: TRBJ1-1